The entry that follows covers one T cell receptor (beta chain) sequence. The data are from a study of T cell changes during pregnancy in multiple sclerosis. Here immunoSEQ multiplex PCR was the method, and the copy in TCRdb shows in-frame clones only, minus some. This table has around 59,000 clones, 91% appearing once. Material: CD4+ T cells from peripheral blood mononuclear cells, obtained in the first trimester of pregnancy. The TCR comes from a female donor with multiple sclerosis, enrolled in a pregnancy study.

The CDR3 sequence is CASSLGQFYEQYF. CDR3 sequence (DNA): TGTGCCAGCAGCTTAGGACAATTCTACGAGCAGTACTTC. The V call is TRBV7-8, the J call TRBJ2-7; D is undetermined. V dropped 1 base and J dropped 3 bases, with 7 bases sitting between them. From germline, CDR1 is SGHVS and CDR2 FQNEAQ. The CDR3 is 13 amino acids.